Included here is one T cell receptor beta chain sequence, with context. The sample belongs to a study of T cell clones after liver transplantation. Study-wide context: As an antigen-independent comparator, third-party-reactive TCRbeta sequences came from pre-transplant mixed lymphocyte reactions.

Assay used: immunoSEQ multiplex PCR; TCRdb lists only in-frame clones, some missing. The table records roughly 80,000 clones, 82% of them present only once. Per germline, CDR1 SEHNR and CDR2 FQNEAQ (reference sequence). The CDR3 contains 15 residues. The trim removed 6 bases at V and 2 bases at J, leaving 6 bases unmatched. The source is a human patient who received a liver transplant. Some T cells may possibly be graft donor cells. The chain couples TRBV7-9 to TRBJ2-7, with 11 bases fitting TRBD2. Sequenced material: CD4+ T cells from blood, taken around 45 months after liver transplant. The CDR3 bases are TGTGCCAGCAGTCCTACTAGCGGGAGAACCTACGAGCAGTACTTC. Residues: CASSPTSGRTYEQYF.